This T cell receptor beta chain originates from a study of blood T cell repertoires in COVID-19. Study-wide context: Acute-phase and convalescent COVID-19 samples originated in the United States, Italy and Spain. In each case, the material was cDNA or gDNA derived from T cells, B-cell-depleted T cells, or PBMCs.

The CDR3 is 11 residues long. CDR1 LGHNT and CDR2 FRNRAP come from the germline V gene. V was clipped by 3 bases and J by 14 bases, with 12 bases between them. As processed by the authors: Reference gene primer amplification yielded estimated nucleated cell counts. Sequenced by immunoSEQ multiplex PCR; TCRdb stores in-frame clones only, minus some. Clonal size and the V and J genes are those of that table, whereas D and trimming came from the DNA. The data contain about 97,000 clones, about 90% of them singletons. This clone was picked up a small number of times. What was sequenced was peripheral blood. This receptor was taken from a man aged 45 to 65 with active COVID-19. The chain carries TRBV12-5 and TRBJ2-3; D not resolved. The CDR3 sequence: CASGFLSWWYF. CDR3 sequence (DNA): TGTGCTAGTGGTTTTCTCAGTTGGTGGTATTTT.